In its sample, the clone carrying this TCR beta chain was seen once. Its antigen is unidentified. This sample was included in a study of T cell repertoires in cytomegalovirus infection. The overall study: Recently identified HLA-C-restricted CMV epitopes were among the peptides used. CMV infection together with matching HLA type was indicated by public TCR beta signatures. Study outcomes and limitations: The ex vivo response was dominated by HLA-C-restricted CMV-specific TCR beta clonotypes.

TCRdb recomputed calls from the reads with MiXCR, one row per CDR3 protein. The table shows 550,000 to 700,000 distinct CDR3 sequences, with about 40% occurring only once. Specimen: cultured PBMCs, collected from culture after CMV antigen stimulation. The source is a human donor in good health (CMV status not recorded). Some clones in this sample may be carry-over from other donors' samples.

CDR3 sequence reads: CASSPRVSDIQYF. CDR3 nucleotide sequence: TGCGCCAGCAGCCCGAGAGTCTCCGACATTCAGTACTTC. This chain connects TRBV4-3 to TRBJ2-4; D not certain. The V end lost 4 bases, the J end lost 8 bases, and 12 bases lay between the germline ends. The germline V gene has CDR1 LGHNA and CDR2 YSLEER. CDR3 length equals 13 residues.